The clone carrying this TCR beta chain has a handful of counts. The sample originates from a study of T-cell memory formation after mild COVID-19. TCRdb reanalysed the 5' RACE reads using MiXCR and keeps one entry per CDR3 protein. This sample has 150,000 to 200,000 distinct CDR3 sequences, with less than 20% found just once. CDR3 size: 13 residues. Per germline, CDR1 ENHRY and CDR2 SYGVKD. Trimming removed 2 bases at V and 4 bases at J, with 6 bases between. The rearrangement links TRBV10-3 to TRBJ1-5, with D unclear. The sequencing sample was made of PBMCs or a T cell subset sorted from them (not recorded which). This clonotype was sampled from a man younger than 35 who had mild COVID-19 (a few samples of this study predate the infection). Cell type and time point are not known. The CDR3 bases are TGTGCCATCAGTGAGAACGGTAATCAGCCCCAGCATTTT. Its translation: CAISENGNQPQHF.